These 5 T cell receptor beta chains came from one sample sequenced in a study of blood T cell repertoires in COVID-19. Here immunoSEQ multiplex PCR was the method, and the copy in TCRdb shows in-frame clones only, minus some. The sample contains more than 200,000 clones, about 91% of which appear only once. The specimen sequenced was peripheral blood. Source of these receptors: an elderly man with acute or convalescent COVID-19.

This rearrangement joins TRBV7-2 to TRBJ1-3; maybe TRBD1 (5 bases). V lost 10 bases and J 8 bases, leaving 15 bases between the germline ends. CDR1 SGHTA and CDR2 FQGNSA come from the germline V gene. CDR3 length: 12 amino acids. The CDR3 loop is CAIGHDSDTIYF. CDR3 in DNA: TGTGCCATCGGACACGACTCCGACACCATATATTTT.

The rearrangement joins TRBV6-1 to TRBJ1-2; no clear D. Trimming left V 3 bases short and J 8 bases short, with 19 bases between. Germline V CDR1 and CDR2: MNHNS, SASEGT. The CDR3 runs 15 residues. The CDR3 sequence: CASSDRQTGRYGYTF. The CDR3 nucleotides read TGTGCCAGCAGTGATAGGCAAACCGGGAGATACGGCTACACCTTC.

The chain uses TRBV7-3 and TRBJ1-1, with a tentative D call TRBD1 (6 bases). CDR1 SGHTA and CDR2 FQGTGA come from the germline V gene. CDR3 size: 15 residues. The germline V and J ends were trimmed by 2 bases and 2 bases, with 12 bases remaining between them. The CDR3: CASSLGVTGNTEAFF. CDR3 sequence (DNA): TGTGCCAGCAGCTTAGGGGTGACAGGCAACACTGAAGCTTTCTTT.

The chain couples TRBV21-1 to TRBJ2-2; the table's D call, TRBD2, was not checked against the DNA. TRBV21-1 is designated a pseudogene. The CDR3 has 22 amino acids. Here the CDR3 reads CASSPPRRGTGSPRMNTGELFF. The CDR3 DNA follows: TGTGCCAGCAGCCCACCCCGCCGGGGTACTGGTTCCCCACGAATGAACACCGGGGAGCTGTTTTTT.

The chain has TRBV7-6 and TRBJ1-4, with D hard to call. Trimming cost V 5 bases and J 8 bases, with 15 bases left between them. CDR3 length: 14 residues. The V gene's germline CDR1 is SGHVS and CDR2 FNYEAQ. The CDR3 here is CASSPKSGNEKLFF. In DNA form, the CDR3 reads TGTGCCAGCAGCCCCAAATCGGGGAACGAAAAACTGTTTTTT.